Below are 16 T cell receptor beta chains sequenced from a single sample in a study of blood T cell repertoires in COVID-19. Produced via immunoSEQ multiplex PCR; TCRdb's table is partial and in-frame only. The repertoire consists of roughly 180,000 clones, with approximately 81% occurring once and the leading ten covering around 18%. The sample taken for sequencing was PBMCs or T cells enriched from blood (not recorded which). These receptors originate from a man between 60 and 75 years old who had recovered from COVID-19.

This chain uses TRBV28 with TRBJ1-2; D is perhaps TRBD1 (5 bases). This CDR3 is 11 amino acids long. CDR1 MDHEN and CDR2 SYDVKM come from the germline V gene. V lost 6 bases to trimming and J lost 4 bases, with 6 bases between them. As DNA, the CDR3 is TGTGCCAGCAGCGACAGCTATGGCTACACCTTC. Translating it yields CASSDSYGYTF.

The rearrangement links TRBV11-1 to TRBJ2-5; 7 positions agree with TRBD2. The J segment lost 5 bases and the V segment lost 5 bases, leaving 2 bases of the junction unmatched. Germline CDR1 and CDR2: SGHAT and FQDESV (reference sequence). This CDR3 spans 12 amino acids. CDR3 sequence reads: CASSPRGETQYF. The DNA of the CDR3 is TGTGCCAGCAGCCCGCGGGGGGAGACCCAGTACTTC.

The gene calls are TRBV12-2 and TRBJ1-6; the D call TRBD1 from the table was never checked on the DNA. TRBV12-2 is recorded as a pseudogene. The CDR3 covers 11 residues. CDR3 region: CAKDRTSPLHF. In DNA form, the CDR3 reads TGTGCAAAGGACAGAACTTCACCCCTCCACTTT.

The rearrangement joins TRBV7-9 to TRBJ1-2; D is uncertain. Trimming took 2 bases from V and 6 from J, leaving 10 bases between them. Germline CDR1 SEHNR, CDR2 FQNEAQ (reference sequence). CDR3 length: 13 residues. The CDR3 reads CASSLLDRDGYTF. CDR3 DNA: TGTGCCAGCAGCTTATTAGACCGGGATGGCTACACCTTC.

The rearrangement links TRBV21-1 to TRBJ1-1; TRBD1 is the table's D call, not checked against the DNA. TRBV21-1 is designated a pseudogene. CDR3 length: 14 residues. The CDR3 coding sequence is TGTGCCAGCAGTACCGACAGGGGCAGGACTGGAGCTTTCTTT. Translated, it gives CASSTDRGRTGAFF.

This sequence joins TRBV19 and TRBJ2-1, with a tentative D call TRBD1 (5 bases). V lost 1 base to trimming and J lost 1 base, with 14 bases between them. This CDR3 is 17 amino acids long. Germline lookup yields CDR1 LNHDA and CDR2 SQIVND (reference sequence). CDR3 loop: CASSIGRGMRSYNEQFF. CDR3 in DNA: TGTGCCAGTAGTATAGGAAGGGGTATGAGGTCCTACAATGAGCAGTTCTTC.

To note about this clone: At the DNA level, this CDR3 is encoded by other sequences in the same sample as well. CDR3 loop: CASSLGANTEAFF. In DNA, the CDR3 is TGTGCCAGCAGCTTGGGGGCGAACACTGAAGCTTTCTTT. This chain connects TRBV11-3 to TRBJ1-1, with D tentatively TRBD1 (6 bases). V lost 3 bases, J lost 1 base, and 6 bases lay in between. The CDR3 has 13 residues. Germline loops: CDR1 SGHNT, CDR2 YENEEA.

The chain couples TRBV5-8 to TRBJ2-3; D not resolved. The CDR3 consists of 12 residues. Trimming removed 4 bases at V and 4 bases at J, with 7 bases between. The V gene's germline CDR1 is SGHTS and CDR2 YDEGEE. CDR3 coding DNA: TGTGCCAGCAGCAGAGTGGCAGATACGCAGTATTTT. Translated, it gives CASSRVADTQYF.

This clone was seen a few times. One end of the junction does not line up with germline, which may come from a read error. The chain combines TRBV5-1 with TRBJ1-3, with D unclear. The CDR3 length is 12 residues. Germline assignment: CDR1 SGHRS and CDR2 YFSETQ. The DNA of the CDR3 is TGCGCCAGCAGCTTTACTGGAGACACCATATATTTT. Translated, it gives CASSFTGDTIYF.

The chain links TRBV11-2 to TRBJ1-3, with TRBD1 matching over 7 bases. V trimming: 5 bases; J trimming: 7 bases; junction bases outside the gene matches: 5. This CDR3 has 13 amino acids. Germline CDR1 is SGHAT and CDR2 is FQNNGV. The CDR3 spells CASSGTGDNTIYF. The CDR3 DNA sequence: TGTGCCAGCAGCGGCACAGGGGACAACACCATATATTTT.

V is TRBV5-1 and J is TRBJ1-4, with 8 positions matching TRBD1. Germline V lookup: CDR1 SGHRS, CDR2 YFSETQ. V gave up 4 bases and J gave up 5 bases; unmatched junction bases: 10. The CDR3 sequence is 16 residues long. The chain's CDR3 is CASSDGTGGRNEKLFF. The CDR3 DNA follows: TGCGCCAGCAGCGATGGAACAGGGGGAAGAAATGAAAAACTGTTTTTT.

This rearrangement joins TRBV7-8 to TRBJ2-1; a weak D match, TRBD2 (5 bases). The CDR3 is 15 amino acids. Germline CDR1 and CDR2: SGHVS and FQNEAQ. V dropped 5 bases and J dropped 6 bases, with 17 bases sitting between them. CDR3 sequence reads: CASSVTRSHFNEQFF. The CDR3, as DNA: TGTGCCAGCAGCGTTACTAGAAGCCACTTCAATGAGCAGTTCTTC.

V usage is TRBV5-1 and J usage is TRBJ2-1; D is undetermined. CDR3 length: 13 amino acids. The V and J ends lost 0 bases and 7 bases respectively, with 8 bases between them. Germline loops: CDR1 SGHRS, CDR2 YFSETQ. CDR3 nucleotides: TGCGCCAGCAGCTTGGACGTTCTAAATGAGCAGTTCTTC. Translating gives CASSLDVLNEQFF.

CDR3: CASSTPGAEAFF. In nucleotides, the CDR3 is TGTGCCAGCAGCACCCCAGGGGCTGAAGCTTTCTTT. The chain has TRBV7-9 and TRBJ1-1; D is perhaps TRBD1 (6 bases). V lost 5 bases and J 6 bases, leaving 10 bases between the germline ends. This CDR3 contains 12 residues. Looked up from germline, CDR1 is SEHNR and CDR2 is FQNEAQ (reference sequence).

The rearrangement uses TRBV14 and TRBJ1-6, with D perhaps matching TRBD1 (6 bases). Germline-derived CDR1 and CDR2 are SGHDN and FVKESK. The CDR3 is 15 amino acids. V was shortened by 1 base and J by 2 bases, with 6 bases between the two germline ends. This chain's CDR3 is CASSQGTAYNSPLHF. CDR3 nucleotide sequence: TGTGCCAGCAGCCAAGGGACAGCCTATAATTCACCCCTCCACTTT.

The chain combines TRBV7-8 with TRBJ2-7; TRBD1 might be the D (6 bases). Germline CDR1 SGHVS, CDR2 FQNEAQ. Trimming cost V 2 bases and J 7 bases, with 18 bases left between them. CDR3 size: 15 residues. CDR3 sequence reads: CASSLFGQGLGEQYF. For the CDR3, the DNA is TGTGCCAGCAGCTTATTCGGCCAGGGGCTTGGGGAGCAGTACTTC.